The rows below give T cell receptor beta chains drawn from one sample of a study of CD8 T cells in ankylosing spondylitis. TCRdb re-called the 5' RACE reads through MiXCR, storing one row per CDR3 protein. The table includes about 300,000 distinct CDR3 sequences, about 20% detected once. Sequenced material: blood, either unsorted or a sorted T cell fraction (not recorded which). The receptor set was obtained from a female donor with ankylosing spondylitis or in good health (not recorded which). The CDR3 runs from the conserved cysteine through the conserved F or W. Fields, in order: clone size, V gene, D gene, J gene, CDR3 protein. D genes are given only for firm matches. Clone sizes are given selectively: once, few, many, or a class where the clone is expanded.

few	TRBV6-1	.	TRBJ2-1	CASSRGGTPNEQFF
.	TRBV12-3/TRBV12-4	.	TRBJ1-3	CASSMSSGNTIYF
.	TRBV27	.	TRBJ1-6	CASSSPPNSPLHF
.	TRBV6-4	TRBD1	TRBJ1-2	CASSDSRGTGVAGYTF
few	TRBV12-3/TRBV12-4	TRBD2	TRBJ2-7	CASSFRPGLAGVDEQYF
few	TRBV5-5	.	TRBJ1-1	CASSLGQVGGSAEAFF
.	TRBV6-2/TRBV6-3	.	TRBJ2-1	CASSYSRLADEQFF
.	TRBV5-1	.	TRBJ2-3	CASNSQTRSTDTQYF
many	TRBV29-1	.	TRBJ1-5	CSVGGLFGTQHF
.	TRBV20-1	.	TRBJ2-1	CSASEFNEQFF
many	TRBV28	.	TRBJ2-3	CASSLGTTDTQYF
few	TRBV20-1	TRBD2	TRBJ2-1	CSASFWLAGGPSYNEQFF
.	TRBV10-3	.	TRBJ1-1	CAISERGGGAGNTEAFF
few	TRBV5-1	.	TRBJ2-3	CASSLLGGITDTQYF
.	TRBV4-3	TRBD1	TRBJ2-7	CASSQVVGQGGEQYF
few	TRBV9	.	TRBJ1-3	CASSVASRASGNTIYF
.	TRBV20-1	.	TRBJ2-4	CASRKGELNIQYF
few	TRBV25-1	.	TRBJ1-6	CASSERAGRGSPLHF
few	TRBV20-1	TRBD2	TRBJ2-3	CSATSGRAVGTQYF
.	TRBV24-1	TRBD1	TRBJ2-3	CATSEPGTANTQYF
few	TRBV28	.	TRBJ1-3	CASSLFGMTGNTIYF
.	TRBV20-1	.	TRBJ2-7	CSASDTGREQYF
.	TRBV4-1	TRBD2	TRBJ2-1	CASSQEIGLAQYNEQFF
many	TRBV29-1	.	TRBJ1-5	CSVQVAGNQPQHF
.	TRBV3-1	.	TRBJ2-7	CASSRRPGHKSPYEQYF
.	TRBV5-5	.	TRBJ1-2	CASSRDGDYYGYTF
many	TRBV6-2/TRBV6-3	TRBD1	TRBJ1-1	CASRGRGLNTEAFF
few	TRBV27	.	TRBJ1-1	CASSFNEGTEAFF
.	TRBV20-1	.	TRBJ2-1	CSARVFSDNEQFF
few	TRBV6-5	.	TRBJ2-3	CASSYNGQPSDTQYF
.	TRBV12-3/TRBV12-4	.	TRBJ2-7	CASSLGGYYEQYF
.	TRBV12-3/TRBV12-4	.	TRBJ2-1	CASSPRGEYYNEQFF
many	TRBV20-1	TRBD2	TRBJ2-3	CSARGVGTDTQYF
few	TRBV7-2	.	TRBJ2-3	CPSSRADTQYF
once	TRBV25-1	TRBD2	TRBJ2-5	CASRGTSGQETQYF
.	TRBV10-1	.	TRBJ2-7	CASQYEQYF
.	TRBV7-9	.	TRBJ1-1	CASSYPQGWNTEAFF
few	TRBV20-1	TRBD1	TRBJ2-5	CSAEPPGQGETQYF
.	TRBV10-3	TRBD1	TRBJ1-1	CAIRPGQGNTEAFF
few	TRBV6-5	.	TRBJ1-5	CASSYPHSFRDQPQHF
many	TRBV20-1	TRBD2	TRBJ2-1	CSASKASGSSREQFF
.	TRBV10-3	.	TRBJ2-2	CAVTSSGELFF
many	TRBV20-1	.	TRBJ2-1	CSAKGNEQFF
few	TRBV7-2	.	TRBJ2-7	CASSLAVGSPYEQYF
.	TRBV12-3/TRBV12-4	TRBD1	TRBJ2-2	CASSEGQLIFTGELFF
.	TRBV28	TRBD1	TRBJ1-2	CASRATGDYGYTF
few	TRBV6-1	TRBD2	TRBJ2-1	CASSPLAGGVEQFF
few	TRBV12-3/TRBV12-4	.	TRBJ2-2	CASSRGDTGELFF
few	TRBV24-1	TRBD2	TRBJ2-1	CATSDPQGGLADEQFF
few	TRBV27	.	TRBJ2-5	CASRGLSETQYF
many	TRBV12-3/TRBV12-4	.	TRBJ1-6	CASSPRKPSPLHF
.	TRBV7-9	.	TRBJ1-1	CASSSLSSNTEAFF
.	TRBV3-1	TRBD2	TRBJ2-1	CASRQTSGRITRNEQFF